The 17 T cell receptor beta chains below all came from one sample that was sequenced in a study of human CD8 memory T cell subsets. UMI-labeled 5' RACE produced the TCR beta libraries. TCRdb reworked the 5' RACE reads into one entry per CDR3 protein, no DNA. This sample contains 11,000 or so distinct CDR3 sequences. Sequencing used CD8+ T cells from PBMCs. These TCRs come from a human donor in good health.

V is TRBV7-2 and J is TRBJ2-7; absent DNA, TCRdb's TRBD2 call cannot be checked. The length of the CDR3 is 15 residues. Germline lookup yields CDR1 SGHTA and CDR2 FQGNSA. The CDR3 reads CASSLSAPGTYEQYF.

By frequency, this clonotype registers medium-sized. This chain joins TRBV4-1 and TRBJ1-5; there is no DNA to check the TCRdb D call of TRBD1. Per the germline V gene, CDR1 is MGHRA and CDR2 is YSYEKL. This CDR3 has 16 amino acids. The CDR3 reads CASSHPTDYSNQPQHF.

The chain has TRBV7-2 and TRBJ2-3; the D call from TCRdb, TRBD2, cannot be confirmed without DNA. CDR1 is SGHTA and CDR2 is FQGNSA in the germline V gene. The CDR3 loop spans 15 amino acids. The CDR3 here is CASSDTLGPADTQYF.

The chain is built from TRBV12-3 or TRBV12-4 and TRBJ2-5; TCRdb's D call of TRBD1 is untestable without DNA. The CDR3 is 14 amino acids. The CDR3 spells CASSLDRGHETQYF.

The gene calls are TRBV27 and TRBJ1-2; TCRdb reports TRBD1, a call that lacks DNA to check it against. CDR3 size: 13 residues. Per germline, CDR1 MNHEY and CDR2 SMNVEV (reference sequence). This chain's CDR3 is CASSLQGTYGYTF.

The chain couples TRBV28 to TRBJ2-1. The germline CDR1 and CDR2 sequences are MDHEN and SYDVKM. This CDR3 is built from 13 residues. The CDR3 here is CASSPRTSNEQFF.

The chain links TRBV7-8 to TRBJ2-5; TCRdb lists TRBD1, though no DNA is available to test this call. The CDR3 is made up of 15 amino acids. Germline V gene sequence: CDR1 SGHVS, CDR2 FQNEAQ. The CDR3 region is CASSLGGGDMETQYF.

V gene TRBV4-3 combines with J gene TRBJ2-1; the D gene TCRdb calls, TRBD1, cannot be checked with no DNA. The CDR3 is 16 residues long. Looked up from germline, CDR1 is LGHNA and CDR2 is YSLEER. The CDR3 protein is CASSQGGQGMYNEQFF.

Frequency places this clonotype as medium-sized. The CDR3 protein is CSASPGTGWDIQYF. J is TRBJ2-4 and V is TRBV20-1; the TCRdb call, TRBD1, lacks DNA for checking. CDR3 length: 14 residues. Germline V lookup: CDR1 DFQATT, CDR2 SNEGSKA (reference sequence).

The V call is TRBV4-1, the J call TRBJ1-2; TCRdb selects TRBD1, and the lack of DNA leaves this call unchecked. From germline, CDR1 is MGHRA and CDR2 YSYEKL. The CDR3 is made up of 16 amino acids. The CDR3 region is CASSHLGTGGNYGYTF.

The rearrangement links TRBV10-3 to TRBJ2-1; the TCRdb call, TRBD1, lacks DNA for checking. Per the germline V gene, CDR1 is ENHRY and CDR2 is SYGVKD. The CDR3 consists of 14 residues. CDR3 region: CAISDAGVSNEQFF.

V is TRBV7-8 and J is TRBJ2-3; TCRdb picks TRBD2, but there is no DNA to check that call. Per the germline V gene, CDR1 is SGHVS and CDR2 is FQNEAQ. CDR3 size: 17 residues. CDR3 loop: CASSLALTSGSTDTQYF.

The V and J genes are TRBV10-3 and TRBJ2-1; TCRdb's D call, TRBD2, is unchecked because there is no DNA. Germline V gene lookup returns CDR1 ENHRY and CDR2 SYGVKD. This CDR3 spans 16 amino acids. The CDR3 is CAISESITSGDNEQFF.

The V call is TRBV20-1, the J call TRBJ2-7. The CDR3 loop spans 12 amino acids. Germline V gene data show CDR1 as DFQATT and CDR2 as SNEGSKA (reference sequence). CDR3 loop: CSAKDVSYEQYF.

The CDR3 loop reads CAISESMAGGIDTQYF. This sequence joins TRBV10-3 and TRBJ2-3; TCRdb designates TRBD1, a call that cannot be tested without DNA. There are 16 residues in the CDR3. Germline CDR1 ENHRY, CDR2 SYGVKD.

By frequency, this clonotype is medium-sized. V is TRBV19 and J is TRBJ2-2; TCRdb gives TRBD1 as the D gene, but with no DNA this cannot be confirmed. The CDR3 totals 16 residues. Germline loops: CDR1 LNHDA, CDR2 SQIVND (reference sequence). CDR3: CASSNTEQGETGELFF.

The chain couples TRBV11-2 to TRBJ2-2; TCRdb selects TRBD2, and the lack of DNA leaves this call unchecked. Germline V CDR1 and CDR2: SGHAT, FQNNGV. The CDR3 covers 19 residues. This CDR3 reads CASSPWVAATVSNTGELFF.